Listed below are T cell receptor beta chains from one sample, sequenced in a study of identical twins. Via MiXCR, TCRdb re-called the 5' RACE reads, giving one row per CDR3 protein. The table has some 1,700,000 distinct CDR3 sequences, about 32% seen once; the top ten hold about 0.27%. Sample: cord blood. All receptors derive from a newborn girl in good health. CDR3s include the opening cysteine and the closing phenylalanine or tryptophan. D genes are given only for firm matches. The listing skips clone size in some rows; elsewhere it reads once, few, many or a size class.

v_call	d_call	clone_size	j_call	cdr3_nt	cdr3_aa
TRBV6-4	NA	NA	TRBJ2-7	TGTGCCAGCAGCCCCCTGGGAGGTAGCTACTCCTACGAGCAGTACTTC	CASSPLGGSYSYEQYF
TRBV20-1	TRBD2	few	TRBJ2-1	TGCAGTGCCCAACATCTAGCGGGAGGGCTTTCCGAGCAGTTCTTC	CSAQHLAGGLSEQFF
TRBV7-2	TRBD1	NA	TRBJ2-3	TGTGCCACATCTTTAGGGGGGACAGGTTTCACAGATACGCGGTATTTT	CATSLGGTGFTDTRYF
TRBV2	NA	few	TRBJ2-5	TGTGCCAGCAGTGGCAGGGGATGGGAGACCCAGTACTTC	CASSGRGWETQYF
TRBV10-3	NA	NA	TRBJ2-7	TGTGCCATCAGTAGGGACATTGGGTCCTGCGAGCAGTACTTC	CAISRDIGSCEQYF
TRBV28	NA	few	TRBJ2-3	TGTGCCAGCAGTAACTTCAGGGACACAGATACGCAGTATTTT	CASSNFRDTDTQYF
TRBV3-1	NA	few	TRBJ2-1	TGTGCCAGCAGCCAAGAGGCCATACGTTTGTTCTTC	CASSQEAIRLFF
TRBV20-1	NA	many	TRBJ2-4	TGCAGTGCTAGAACGCTAGCCAAAAACATTCAGTACTTC	CSARTLAKNIQYF
TRBV20-1	NA	few	TRBJ2-1	TGCAGTGCTAGAGTAGCGGAGGGAGCCTACAATGAGCAGTTCTTC	CSARVAEGAYNEQFF
TRBV12-5	TRBD1	NA	TRBJ2-1	TGTGCTAGTGGTTTGGGTCGGGACAGTACCTACAATGAGCAGTTCTTC	CASGLGRDSTYNEQFF
TRBV20-1	NA	NA	TRBJ2-1	TGCAGTGTGGGCAGGGTCTATGAGCAGTTCTTC	CSVGRVYEQFF
TRBV6-1	NA	NA	TRBJ2-1	TGTGCCAGCAGCAACGATTTGACCCGGGGGCTGCCCTACAATGAGCAGTTCTTC	CASSNDLTRGLPYNEQFF